This T cell receptor (beta chain) was identified during a study of blood T cell repertoires in COVID-19. The overall study: Samples came from the United States, Italy and Spain, spanning acute and convalescent COVID-19. Sample material is recorded as cDNA or gDNA derived from T cells, B-cell-depleted T cells, or PBMCs.

The CDR3 spans 14 residues. V was trimmed by 0 bases and J by 5 bases, leaving 10 bases between them. Germline assignment: CDR1 MNHNY and CDR2 SVGAGI (reference sequence). In the original processing: Quantification of nucleated cells was approximated via reference gene primer amplification. Measured with immunoSEQ multiplex PCR; TCRdb has only the in-frame clones, and not every one. V, J and clone size are taken as reported in that table, and D and trimming were inferred from the DNA itself. The profile shows about 120,000 clones, approximately 87% of them singletons. The source of this sequence is a man between 60 and 75 years old with acute or convalescent COVID-19. Sequences were obtained from peripheral blood. The chain links TRBV6-6 to TRBJ1-1; D gene ambiguous. The chain's CDR3 is CASSYSSPSTEAFF. Here the CDR3 DNA reads TGTGCCAGCAGTTACTCGAGCCCATCAACTGAAGCTTTCTTT.